This is a list of T cell receptor beta chains from one sample in a study of blood T cells in healthy people across ages. MiXCR, applied by TCRdb to the 5' RACE reads, yields one record per CDR3 protein. The sample includes about 900,000 distinct CDR3 sequences, around 46% of them seen just once. Input material: blood. Receptors originate from a man under 40 in good health. CDR3s include the opening cysteine and the closing phenylalanine or tryptophan. A D gene is named only where the DNA matches it firmly. Where a row states a size, it is once, few, many or the class of an expanded clone; other rows omit it.

CDR3aa	CDR3nt	v_gene	abundance	j_gene	d_gene
CASSLEGGFGNSPLHF	TGTGCCAGCAGCTTAGAAGGGGGCTTCGGAAATTCACCCCTCCACTTT	TRBV11-1	.	TRBJ1-6	TRBD1
CASSPGQGAREQYF	TGTGCCAGCAGTCCGGGACAGGGGGCTCGCGAGCAGTACTTC	TRBV5-6	.	TRBJ2-7	TRBD1
CASSFSRNEQFF	TGTGCCAGCAGCTTTAGCCGCAATGAGCAGTTCTTC	TRBV7-2	many	TRBJ2-1	.
CASSPNQGVYGYTF	TGTGCCAGCAGCCCGAACCAGGGGGTCTATGGCTACACCTTC	TRBV7-6	once	TRBJ1-2	TRBD1
CAISEGQFEQYF	TGTGCCATCAGTGAAGGACAGTTCGAGCAGTACTTC	TRBV10-3	.	TRBJ2-7	.
CASSAPAAGTQYF	TGTGCCAGCAGCGCGCCCGCTGCAGGTACGCAGTATTTT	TRBV9	few	TRBJ2-3	.
CASSPPDRTNGYTF	TGTGCCAGCAGCCCACCGGACAGGACTAATGGCTACACCTTC	TRBV7-9	.	TRBJ1-2	TRBD1
CASGIAGAVYNEQFF	TGTGCCAGCGGAATAGCGGGGGCCGTCTACAATGAGCAGTTCTTC	TRBV7-2	.	TRBJ2-1	TRBD2
CASSYVDSSYEQYF	TGTGCCAGCAGTTACGTGGACAGCTCCTACGAGCAGTACTTC	TRBV6-2/TRBV6-3	few	TRBJ2-7	.
CAWSVPQVTGELFF	TGTGCCTGGAGTGTACCACAGGTCACCGGGGAGCTGTTTTTT	TRBV30	.	TRBJ2-2	.
CAISESLDTDTQYF	TGTGCCATCAGTGAGTCGCTAGACACAGATACGCAGTATTTT	TRBV10-3	few	TRBJ2-3	.
CASSPLRLLYNEQFF	TGTGCCAGCAGCCCGTTACGCCTGCTCTACAATGAGCAGTTCTTC	TRBV14	.	TRBJ2-1	.
CASSVEGTRYNEQFF	TGTGCCAGCAGCGTAGAGGGGACGAGATACAATGAGCAGTTCTTC	TRBV9	few	TRBJ2-1	.
CASSLLWQGAYEQYF	TGTGCCAGCAGTTTACTTTGGCAGGGGGCCTACGAGCAGTACTTC	TRBV12-3/TRBV12-4	.	TRBJ2-7	TRBD1
CASTSPGQGNYGYTF	TGTGCCAGCACCAGCCCGGGACAGGGGAACTATGGCTACACCTTC	TRBV28	.	TRBJ1-2	TRBD1
CASNGDSNYGYTF	TGTGCCAGCAACGGGGACTCTAACTATGGCTACACCTTC	TRBV3-1	few	TRBJ1-2	.
CASRDNTDTQYF	TGTGCCAGCAGGGACAACACAGATACGCAGTATTTT	TRBV2	few	TRBJ2-3	.
CSARDQTGVYGYTF	TGCAGTGCTAGAGATCAGACAGGGGTCTATGGCTACACCTTC	TRBV20-1	few	TRBJ1-2	TRBD1
CASSPGVAGTGAYEQYF	TGTGCCAGCTCACCCGGAGTAGCGGGGACAGGAGCCTACGAGCAGTACTTC	TRBV18	once	TRBJ2-7	.
CSARDGGGIPFF	TGCAGTGCTAGAGATGGCGGGGGCATCCCTTTCTTT	TRBV20-1	.	TRBJ1-1	.
CASSFGGGPEHYEQYF	TGTGCCAGCAGTTTCGGCGGGGGCCCCGAACACTACGAGCAGTACTTC	TRBV28	few	TRBJ2-7	.
CASRKGQQETQYF	TGTGCCAGCAGAAAGGGACAGCAAGAGACCCAGTACTTC	TRBV2	few	TRBJ2-5	TRBD1
CASSDRWANQPQHF	TGTGCCAGCAGTGACCGGTGGGCAAATCAGCCCCAGCATTTT	TRBV6-1	few	TRBJ1-5	.
CASSSGGQLGEQYF	TGCGCCAGCAGCTCTGGGGGACAGCTAGGTGAGCAGTACTTC	TRBV5-1	few	TRBJ2-5	TRBD1
CASSLVQGWRETQYF	TGTGCCAGCAGCTTAGTGCAGGGGTGGCGTGAGACCCAGTACTTC	TRBV7-9	.	TRBJ2-5	.
CSARRDREISEQYF	TGCAGTGCTAGACGGGACAGGGAAATTAGCGAGCAGTACTTC	TRBV20-1	.	TRBJ2-7	TRBD1
CASSGSRGTNSYEQYF	TGTGCCAGCAGCGGGTCCCGGGGAACGAACTCCTACGAGCAGTACTTC	TRBV9	once	TRBJ2-7	.
CASRHARLAGETDTQYF	TGTGCCAGCAGGCACGCTCGACTAGCGGGGGAAACAGATACGCAGTATTTT	TRBV6-2/TRBV6-3	.	TRBJ2-3	TRBD2
CASSSRTSGGENIQYF	TGCGCCAGCAGCTCCAGGACTAGCGGGGGCGAAAACATTCAGTACTTC	TRBV5-1	.	TRBJ2-4	TRBD2
CSVEGTGDEQYF	TGCAGCGTTGAAGGGACAGGGGACGAGCAGTACTTC	TRBV29-1	.	TRBJ2-7	TRBD1
CATSRDVDTQYF	TGTGCCACCAGCAGAGACGTAGATACGCAGTATTTT	TRBV15	.	TRBJ2-3	.
CSARVLGRTNTGELFF	TGCAGTGCTAGAGTGCTCGGAAGAACGAACACCGGGGAGCTGTTTTTT	TRBV20-1	.	TRBJ2-2	.
CASSQDEAGGSYEQYF	TGTGCCAGCAGCCAAGATGAGGCAGGGGGGTCCTACGAGCAGTACTTC	TRBV4-2	.	TRBJ2-7	.
CANSYFGTDNQPQHF	TGTGCCAACAGTTACTTTGGGACAGACAATCAGCCCCAGCATTTT	TRBV6-5	once	TRBJ1-5	TRBD1